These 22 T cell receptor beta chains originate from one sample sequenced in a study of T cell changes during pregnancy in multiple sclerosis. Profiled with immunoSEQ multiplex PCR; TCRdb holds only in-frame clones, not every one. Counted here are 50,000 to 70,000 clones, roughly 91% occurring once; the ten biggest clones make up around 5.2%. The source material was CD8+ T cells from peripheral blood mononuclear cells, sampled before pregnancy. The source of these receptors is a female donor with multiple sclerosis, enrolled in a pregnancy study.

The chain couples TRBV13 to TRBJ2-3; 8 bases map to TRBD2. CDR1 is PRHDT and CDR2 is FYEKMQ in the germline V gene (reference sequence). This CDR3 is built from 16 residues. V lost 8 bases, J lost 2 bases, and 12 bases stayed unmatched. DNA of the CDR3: TGTGCCAGCGGAGAAGCGGGGGAGGACGTCACAGATACGCAGTATTTT. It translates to CASGEAGEDVTDTQYF.

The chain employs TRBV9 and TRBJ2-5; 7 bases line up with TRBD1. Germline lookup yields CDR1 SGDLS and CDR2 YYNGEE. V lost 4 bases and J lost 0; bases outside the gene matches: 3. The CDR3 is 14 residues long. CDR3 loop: CASSPQGDQETQYF. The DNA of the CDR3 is TGTGCCAGCAGCCCCCAGGGGGACCAAGAGACCCAGTACTTC.

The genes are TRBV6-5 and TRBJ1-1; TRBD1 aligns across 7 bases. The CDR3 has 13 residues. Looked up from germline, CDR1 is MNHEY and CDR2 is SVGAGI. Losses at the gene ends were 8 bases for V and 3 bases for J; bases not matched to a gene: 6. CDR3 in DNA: TGTGCCAGCGGCATGACAGGGTACACTGAAGCTTTCTTT. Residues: CASGMTGYTEAFF.

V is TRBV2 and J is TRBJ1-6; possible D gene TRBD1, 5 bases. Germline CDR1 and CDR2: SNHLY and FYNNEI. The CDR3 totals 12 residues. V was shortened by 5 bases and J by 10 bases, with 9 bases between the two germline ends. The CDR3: CASSTGLSPLHF. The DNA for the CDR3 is TGTGCCAGCAGTACAGGTCTGTCACCCCTCCACTTT.

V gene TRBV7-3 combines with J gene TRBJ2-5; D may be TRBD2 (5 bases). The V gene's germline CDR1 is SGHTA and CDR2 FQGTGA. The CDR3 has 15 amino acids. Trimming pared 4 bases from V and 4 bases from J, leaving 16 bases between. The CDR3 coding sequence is TGTGCCAGCAGCTCGAACCCGGGCCGGGGAGAGACCCAGTACTTC. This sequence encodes CASSSNPGRGETQYF.

The CDR3 loop reads CAWSSTGLADNEQFF. CDR3 bases: TGTGCCTGGAGTTCGACGGGACTAGCGGACAATGAGCAGTTCTTC. The chain carries TRBV30 and TRBJ2-1; 11 bases line up with TRBD2. The CDR3 contains 15 residues. V lost 2 bases and J lost 5; bases outside the gene matches: 5. From germline, CDR1 is GTSNPN and CDR2 SVGIG (reference sequence).

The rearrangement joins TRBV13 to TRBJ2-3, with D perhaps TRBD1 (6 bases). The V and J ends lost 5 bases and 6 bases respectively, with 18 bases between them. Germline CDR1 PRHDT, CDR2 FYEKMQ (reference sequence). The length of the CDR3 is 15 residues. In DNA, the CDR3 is TGTGCCAGCAGCACACAGGGACCGCCTCGCGATACGCAGTATTTT. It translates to CASSTQGPPRDTQYF.

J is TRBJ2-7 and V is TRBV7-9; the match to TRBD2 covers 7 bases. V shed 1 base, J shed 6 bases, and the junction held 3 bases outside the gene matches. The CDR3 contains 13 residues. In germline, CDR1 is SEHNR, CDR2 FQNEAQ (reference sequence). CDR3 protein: CASSLVGEGEQYF. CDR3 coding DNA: TGTGCCAGCAGCTTAGTAGGGGAGGGCGAGCAGTACTTC.

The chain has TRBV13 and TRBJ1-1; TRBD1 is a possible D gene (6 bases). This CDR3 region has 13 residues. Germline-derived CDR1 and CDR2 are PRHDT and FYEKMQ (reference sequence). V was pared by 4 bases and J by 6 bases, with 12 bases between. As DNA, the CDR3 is TGTGCCAGCAGCTACGGACAGAGCGCTGAAGCTTTCTTT. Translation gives CASSYGQSAEAFF. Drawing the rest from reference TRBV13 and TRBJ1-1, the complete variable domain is AAGVIQSPRHLIKEKRETATLKCYPIPRHDTVYWYQQGPGQDPQFLISFYEKMQSDKGSIPDRFSAQQFSDYHSELNMSSLELGDSALYFCASSYGQSAEAFFGQGTRLTVV.

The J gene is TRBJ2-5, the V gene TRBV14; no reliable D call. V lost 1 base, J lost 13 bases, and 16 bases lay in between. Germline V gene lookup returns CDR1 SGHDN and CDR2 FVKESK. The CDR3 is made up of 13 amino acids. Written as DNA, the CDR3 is TGTGCCAGCAGCCAAGTCGCCTACTCACCCCCGTACTTC. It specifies CASSQVAYSPPYF.

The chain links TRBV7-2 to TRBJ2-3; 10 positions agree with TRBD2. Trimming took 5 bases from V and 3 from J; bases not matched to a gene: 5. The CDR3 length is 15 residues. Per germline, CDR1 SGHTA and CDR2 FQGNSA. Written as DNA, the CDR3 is TGTGCCAGCAGCCTGCTAGCGGGGGTGACAGATACGCAGTATTTT. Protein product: CASSLLAGVTDTQYF.

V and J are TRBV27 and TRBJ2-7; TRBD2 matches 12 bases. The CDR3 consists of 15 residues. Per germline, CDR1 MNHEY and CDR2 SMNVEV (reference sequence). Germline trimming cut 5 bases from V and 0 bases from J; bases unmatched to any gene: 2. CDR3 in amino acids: CASSPTSGGSYEQYF. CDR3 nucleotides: TGTGCCAGCAGTCCGACTAGCGGGGGCTCCTACGAGCAGTACTTC.

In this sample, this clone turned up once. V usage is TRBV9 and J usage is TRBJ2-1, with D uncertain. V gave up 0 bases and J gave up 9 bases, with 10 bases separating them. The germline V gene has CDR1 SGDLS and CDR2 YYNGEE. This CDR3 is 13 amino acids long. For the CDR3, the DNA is TGTGCCAGCAGCGTAGGCTCCCTAAGTGAGCAGTTCTTC. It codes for CASSVGSLSEQFF.

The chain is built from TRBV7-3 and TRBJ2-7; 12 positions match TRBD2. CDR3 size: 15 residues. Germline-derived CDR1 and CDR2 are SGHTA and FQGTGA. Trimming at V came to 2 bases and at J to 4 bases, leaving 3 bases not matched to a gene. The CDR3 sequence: CASSLQGLAGYEQYF. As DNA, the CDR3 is TGTGCCAGCAGCTTACAGGGACTAGCGGGTTACGAGCAGTACTTC.

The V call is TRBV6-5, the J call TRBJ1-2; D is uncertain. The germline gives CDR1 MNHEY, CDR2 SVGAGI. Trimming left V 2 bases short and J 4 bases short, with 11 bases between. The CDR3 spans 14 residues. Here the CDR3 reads CASSYQAGGYGYTF. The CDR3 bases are TGTGCCAGCAGTTACCAGGCCGGTGGCTATGGCTACACCTTC.

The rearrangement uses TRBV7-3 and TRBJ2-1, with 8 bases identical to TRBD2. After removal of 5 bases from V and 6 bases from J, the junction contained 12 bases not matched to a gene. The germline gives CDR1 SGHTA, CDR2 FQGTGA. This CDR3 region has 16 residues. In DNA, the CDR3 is TGTGCCAGCAGCATTGACAGCGGGGGCCTGCTCAATGAGCAGTTCTTC. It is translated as CASSIDSGGLLNEQFF.

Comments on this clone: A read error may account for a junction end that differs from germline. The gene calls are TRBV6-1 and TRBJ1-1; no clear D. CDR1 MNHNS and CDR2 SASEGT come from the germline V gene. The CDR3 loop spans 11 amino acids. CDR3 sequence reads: CASRPNSEAFF. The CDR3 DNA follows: TGTGCCAGCAGGCCGAACAGTGAAGCTTTCTTT.

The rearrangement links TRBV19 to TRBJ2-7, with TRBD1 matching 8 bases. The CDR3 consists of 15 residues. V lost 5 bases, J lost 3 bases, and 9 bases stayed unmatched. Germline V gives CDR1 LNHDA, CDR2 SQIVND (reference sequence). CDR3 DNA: TGTGCCAGTAGTTTCTCTTCAGGGGGCGTCTACGAGCAGTACTTC. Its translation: CASSFSSGGVYEQYF.

CDR3 nucleotide sequence: TGTGCCAGCAGCCAACAGGGAGATAATTCACCCCTCCACTTT. Translated: CASSQQGDNSPLHF. The chain is built from TRBV11-2 and TRBJ1-6, with D perhaps TRBD1 (6 bases). The ends were cut back, 5 bases at V and 5 bases at J, with 10 bases in the middle. Germline assignment: CDR1 SGHAT and CDR2 FQNNGV. This CDR3 contains 14 residues.

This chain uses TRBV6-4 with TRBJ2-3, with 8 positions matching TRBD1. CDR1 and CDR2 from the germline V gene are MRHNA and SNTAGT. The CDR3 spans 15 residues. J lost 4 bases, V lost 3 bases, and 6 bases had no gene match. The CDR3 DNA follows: TGTGCCAGCAGTGAGGGTCAGGGGGCATCAGATACGCAGTATTTT. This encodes CASSEGQGASDTQYF.

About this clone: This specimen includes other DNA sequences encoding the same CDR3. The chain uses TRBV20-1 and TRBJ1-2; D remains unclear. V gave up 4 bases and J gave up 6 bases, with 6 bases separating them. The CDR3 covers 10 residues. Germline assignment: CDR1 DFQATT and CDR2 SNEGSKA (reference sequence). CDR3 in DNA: TGCAGTGCTATCCGTGATGGCTACACCTTC. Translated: CSAIRDGYTF.

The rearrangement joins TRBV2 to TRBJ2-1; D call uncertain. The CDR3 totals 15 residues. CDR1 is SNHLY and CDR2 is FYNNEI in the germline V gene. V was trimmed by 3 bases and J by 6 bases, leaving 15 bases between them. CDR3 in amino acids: CASSEVGVGVNEQFF. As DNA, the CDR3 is TGTGCCAGCAGTGAGGTGGGTGTGGGCGTCAATGAGCAGTTCTTC.